Shown below are 23 T cell receptor beta chains from a single sample sequenced in a study of T cell repertoires in cytomegalovirus infection. TCRdb itself ran the reads through MiXCR, one entry per CDR3 protein. The sample shows tens of thousands of distinct CDR3 sequences, about 4% of them seen only once. Input material: PBMCs. These TCRs come from a human donor in good health (CMV status not recorded). Some clones in this sample may be carry-over from other donors' samples.

This clonotype was detected many times. The chain has TRBV7-2 and TRBJ1-2; the D gene is possibly TRBD1 (5 bases). The ends were cut back, 2 bases at V and 1 base at J, with 11 bases in the middle. Germline CDR1 and CDR2: SGHTA and FQGNSA. The CDR3 covers 15 residues. In DNA form, the CDR3 reads TGTGCCAGCAGCTTATTTGCAGGGAGTAACTATGGCTACACCTTC. It specifies CASSLFAGSNYGYTF. Full variable domain (outside the CDR3, taken from reference TRBV7-2 and TRBJ1-2): GAGVSQSPSNKVTEKGKDVELRCDPISGHTALYWYRQSLGQGLEFLIYFQGNSAPDKSGLPSDRFSAERTGGSVSTLTIQRTQQEDSAVYLCASSLFAGSNYGYTFGSGTRLTVV.

On this clonotype itself: With a much larger clone just one base away, this may be a read error. The V gene is TRBV7-8, the J gene TRBJ1-1; D gene uncertain. The CDR3 has 16 amino acids. In germline, CDR1 is SGHVS, CDR2 FQNEAQ. The CDR3 reads CASSLLSWTANTGAFF. For the CDR3, the DNA is TGTGCCAGCAGCTTGCTCTCCTGGACGGCGAACACTGGAGCTTTCTTT.

This chain connects TRBV20-1 to TRBJ2-7; 10 bases align to TRBD1. CDR1 and CDR2 from the germline V gene are DFQATT and SNEGSKA (reference sequence). With V trimmed by 2 bases and J by 4 bases, 8 bases remained unmatched. The CDR3 is 15 amino acids. The CDR3 nucleotides read TGCAGTGCTAGACGAACGACAGGGGGCACTTACGAGCAGTACTTC. It codes for CSARRTTGGTYEQYF.

The sample holds many counts of this clonotype. The chain joins TRBV6-8 to TRBJ2-3; TRBD1 or TRBD2 may be the D gene (5 bases each). The CDR3 is 14 amino acids. The germline V gene has CDR1 MNHGY and CDR2 SAAAGT. V was clipped by 5 bases and J by 4 bases, with 13 bases between them. The DNA for the CDR3 is TGTGCCAGCAGTGAGGGGTATTTACCAGATACGCAGTATTTT. Its translation: CASSEGYLPDTQYF.

The sample holds many counts of this clonotype. The chain combines TRBV7-2 with TRBJ2-7, with TRBD2 matching 9 bases. CDR3 size: 16 residues. J gave up 2 bases and V 1 base, and 6 bases lay outside the gene matches. CDR1 SGHTA and CDR2 FQGNSA come from the germline V gene. CDR3 loop: CASSLDTSGGTYEQYF. The DNA of the CDR3 is TGTGCCAGCAGCTTAGATACCAGCGGGGGGACCTACGAGCAGTACTTC. The entire variable domain, with the rest obtained from reference TRBV7-2 and TRBJ2-7, is as follows: GAGVSQSPSNKVTEKGKDVELRCDPISGHTALYWYRQSLGQGLEFLIYFQGNSAPDKSGLPSDRFSAERTGGSVSTLTIQRTQQEDSAVYLCASSLDTSGGTYEQYFGPGTRLTVT.

This clonotype was seen at least ten times. This chain links TRBV7-9 with TRBJ2-1; TRBD2 aligns across 7 bases. This CDR3 comprises 15 residues. Trimming took 5 bases from V and 8 from J; bases not matched to a gene: 12. Germline V lookup: CDR1 SEHNR, CDR2 FQNEAQ (reference sequence). The CDR3 DNA reads as TGTGCCAGCAGCCCGCCGCACGGGGGGTGGGATGAGCAGTTCTTC. Protein: CASSPPHGGWDEQFF.

This clonotype was seen ten or more times. This chain joins TRBV6-5 and TRBJ1-4; no firm D call. The germline V gene has CDR1 MNHEY and CDR2 SVGAGI. This CDR3 region has 14 residues. V lost 5 bases, J lost 0 bases, and 7 bases lay in between. CDR3 in amino acids: CASSRGSTNEKLFF. In nucleotides, the CDR3 is TGTGCCAGCAGTCGGGGTTCAACTAATGAAAAACTGTTTTTT.

This clonotype was seen many times. The rearrangement uses TRBV7-2 and TRBJ1-2; 8 positions match TRBD1. This CDR3 comprises 16 residues. CDR1 SGHTA and CDR2 FQGNSA come from the germline V gene. V lost 5 bases to trimming and J lost 0 bases; unmatched junction nucleotides: 8. The chain's CDR3 is CASSLYWTGSNYGYTF. For the CDR3, the DNA is TGTGCCAGCAGCCTTTATTGGACAGGGTCTAACTATGGCTACACCTTC.

This clonotype was counted ten times or more. The chain carries TRBV5-4 and TRBJ1-1; D is undetermined. This CDR3 contains 15 residues. From germline, CDR1 is SGHNT and CDR2 YYREEE (reference sequence). Trimming shortened V by 3 bases and J by 4 bases, and 16 bases separated the two germline ends. The CDR3 loop is CASSSALAGITEAFF. CDR3 DNA: TGTGCCAGCAGCTCCGCCTTGGCGGGAATCACTGAAGCTTTCTTT.

This clonotype has at least ten counts. The V gene is TRBV7-8, the J gene TRBJ1-6, with D possibly being TRBD1 (6 bases). The CDR3 runs to 15 residues. CDR1 SGHVS and CDR2 FQNEAQ come from the germline V gene. Trimming left V 5 bases short and J 11 bases short, with 19 bases between. The CDR3 loop is CASSPSEDRNPPLHF. Here the CDR3 DNA reads TGTGCCAGCAGCCCGTCCGAGGACAGAAACCCACCCCTCCACTTT.

This clonotype was seen many times. The gene calls are TRBV7-2 and TRBJ2-7; D gene ambiguous. The CDR3 is 15 residues long. Germline V CDR1 and CDR2: SGHTA, FQGNSA. V gave up 1 base and J gave up 7 bases, with 17 bases separating them. The CDR3 sequence is CASSLDSPFAGEQYF. DNA of the CDR3: TGTGCCAGCAGCTTAGATAGTCCGTTCGCTGGGGAGCAGTACTTC.

This clonotype was detected ten times or more. The V and J genes are TRBV7-6 and TRBJ1-5, with D unresolved. The germline V gene has CDR1 SGHVS and CDR2 FNYEAQ. This CDR3 contains 13 residues. The V and J ends lost 5 bases and 7 bases respectively, with 12 bases between them. CDR3 region: CASSPGPLQPQHF. DNA of the CDR3: TGTGCCAGCAGCCCGGGCCCCCTACAGCCCCAGCATTTT.

This clonotype was recorded many times. This chain connects TRBV7-2 to TRBJ1-1; D ambiguous. This CDR3 region has 13 residues. V was trimmed by 5 bases and J by 11 bases, leaving 18 bases between them. From germline, CDR1 is SGHTA and CDR2 FQGNSA. The CDR3 sequence is CASSPWALDDAFF. CDR3 DNA sequence: TGTGCCAGCAGCCCCTGGGCACTCGACGACGCTTTCTTT.

Ten or more counts support this clonotype. The chain employs TRBV7-2 and TRBJ1-4; 10 bases align to TRBD1. There are 14 residues in the CDR3. Trimming took 4 bases from V and 8 from J; bases not matched to a gene: 4. Germline loops: CDR1 SGHTA, CDR2 FQGNSA. As DNA, the CDR3 is TGTGCCAGCAGCTCCGGACAGGGGGAAGAAAAACTGTTTTTT. Its protein product is CASSSGQGEEKLFF.

Ten or more counts support this clonotype. V is TRBV7-2 and J is TRBJ1-1; D is perhaps TRBD1 (5 bases). Germline loops: CDR1 SGHTA, CDR2 FQGNSA. The CDR3 has 13 residues. V was cut by 6 bases and J by 5 bases, with 13 bases left in between. CDR3 loop: CASSFQGGTEAFF. CDR3 nucleotide sequence: TGTGCCAGCAGTTTTCAGGGAGGGACTGAAGCTTTCTTT.

This clonotype came up many times. This chain connects TRBV7-2 to TRBJ2-7, with no clear D. The ends were cut back, 4 bases at V and 2 bases at J, with 9 bases in the middle. CDR1 is SGHTA and CDR2 is FQGNSA in the germline V gene. This CDR3 contains 13 residues. CDR3 region: CASSYSPPYEQYF. The CDR3 DNA sequence: TGTGCCAGCAGCTATTCCCCCCCCTACGAGCAGTACTTC.

This clonotype was seen repeatedly, ten times or more. The rearrangement joins TRBV14 to TRBJ2-1; D gene unclear. The CDR3 has 14 residues. Germline values: CDR1 SGHDN, CDR2 FVKESK. Trimming took 3 bases from V and 5 from J, leaving 11 bases between them. The CDR3 loop is CASSHPRYDNEQFF. The DNA for the CDR3 is TGTGCCAGCAGCCATCCCCGGTACGACAATGAGCAGTTCTTC. The variable domain in full, with the rest retrieved from reference TRBV14 and TRBJ2-1, is EAGVTQFPSHSVIEKGQTVTLRCDPISGHDNLYWYRRVMGKEIKFLLHFVKESKQDESGMPNNRFLAERTGGTYSTLKVQPAELEDSGVYFCASSHPRYDNEQFFGPGTRLTVL.

This clonotype was observed at least ten times. This chain uses TRBV7-9 with TRBJ2-2, with D tentatively TRBD1 or TRBD2 (5 bases each). The germline V and J ends were trimmed by 3 bases and 5 bases, with 13 bases remaining between them. Germline V gene sequence: CDR1 SEHNR, CDR2 FQNEAQ (reference sequence). This CDR3 has 15 amino acids. CDR3 protein: CASSFRGVWTGELFF. The CDR3 region has the DNA TGTGCCAGCAGCTTCCGAGGGGTCTGGACCGGGGAGCTGTTTTTT. The full variable domain, completed using reference TRBV7-9 and TRBJ2-2, is DTGVSQNPRHKITKRGQNVTFRCDPISEHNRLYWYRQTLGQGPEFLTYFQNEAQLEKSRLLSDRFSAERPKGSFSTLEIQRTEQGDSAMYLCASSFRGVWTGELFFGEGSRLTVL.

This clonotype has a count of ten or more. The V and J genes are TRBV7-2 and TRBJ1-5; D gene ambiguous. The CDR3 contains 14 residues. V gave up 4 bases and J gave up 0 bases, with 7 bases separating them. The germline V gene has CDR1 SGHTA and CDR2 FQGNSA. CDR3 DNA sequence: TGTGCCAGCAGCTCCGAGGTTAGCAATCAGCCCCAGCATTTT. Translating it yields CASSSEVSNQPQHF.

This clonotype was seen at least ten times. The chain carries TRBV7-2 and TRBJ2-5; D call uncertain. V lost 1 base, J lost 4 bases, and 10 bases lay in between. CDR3 length: 14 amino acids. Germline lookup yields CDR1 SGHTA and CDR2 FQGNSA. The CDR3 loop reads CASSLGLPGETQYF. DNA of the CDR3: TGTGCCAGCAGCTTAGGTTTGCCGGGAGAGACCCAGTACTTC.

This clonotype was counted at least ten times. This sequence joins TRBV7-2 and TRBJ2-5, with D possibly called TRBD1 or TRBD2 (5 bases each). The CDR3 has 15 amino acids. Germline CDR1 is SGHTA and CDR2 is FQGNSA. V lost 6 bases to trimming and J lost 1 base, with 15 bases between them. The CDR3 protein is CASRQQEAAQETQYF. Written as DNA, the CDR3 is TGTGCCAGCAGACAACAGGAGGCAGCCCAAGAGACCCAGTACTTC.

This clonotype was recorded many times. This chain links TRBV5-6 with TRBJ2-1, with 15 bases lining up with TRBD2. CDR3 size: 19 residues. CDR1 and CDR2 from the germline V gene are SGHDT and YYEEEE. With 4 bases clipped from V and 5 bases from J, the junction kept 13 bases outside the gene matches. In DNA, the CDR3 is TGTGCCAGCAGCCCGGACGCGGGACTAGCGGGGGGCCGACACAATGAGCAGTTCTTC. It translates to CASSPDAGLAGGRHNEQFF.

This clonotype was counted ten times or more. The rearrangement uses TRBV6-8 and TRBJ1-1, with D possibly being TRBD1 (6 bases). Germline V gene lookup returns CDR1 MNHGY and CDR2 SAAAGT. The CDR3 runs to 14 residues. V was shortened by 8 bases and J by 0 bases, with 13 bases between the two germline ends. The CDR3 loop is CASRTEFMNTEAFF. CDR3 bases: TGTGCCAGCCGGACAGAGTTCATGAACACTGAAGCTTTCTTT.